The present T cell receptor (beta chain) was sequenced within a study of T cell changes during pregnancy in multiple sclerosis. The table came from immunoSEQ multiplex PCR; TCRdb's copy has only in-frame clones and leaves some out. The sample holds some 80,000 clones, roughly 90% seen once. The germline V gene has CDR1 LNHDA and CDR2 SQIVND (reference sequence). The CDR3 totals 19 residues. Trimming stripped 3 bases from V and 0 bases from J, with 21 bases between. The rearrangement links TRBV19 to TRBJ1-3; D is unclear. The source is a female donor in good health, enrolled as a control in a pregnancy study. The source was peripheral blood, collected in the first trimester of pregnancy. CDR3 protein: CASSIPPTSMISSGNTIYF. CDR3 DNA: TGTGCCAGTAGTATTCCACCGACAAGTATGATAAGCTCTGGAAACACCATATATTTT.